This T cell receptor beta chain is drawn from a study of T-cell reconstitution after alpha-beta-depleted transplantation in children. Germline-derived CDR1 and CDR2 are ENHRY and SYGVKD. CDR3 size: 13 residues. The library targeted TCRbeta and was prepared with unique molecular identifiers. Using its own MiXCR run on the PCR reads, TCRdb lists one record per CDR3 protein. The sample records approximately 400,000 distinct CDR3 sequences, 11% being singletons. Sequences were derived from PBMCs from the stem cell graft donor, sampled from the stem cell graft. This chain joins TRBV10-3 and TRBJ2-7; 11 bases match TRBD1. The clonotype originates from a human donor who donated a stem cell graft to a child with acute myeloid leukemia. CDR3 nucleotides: TGTGCCATCAGAGGACAGGGGGCCTACGGGCAGTACGTC. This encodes CAIRGQGAYGQYV.